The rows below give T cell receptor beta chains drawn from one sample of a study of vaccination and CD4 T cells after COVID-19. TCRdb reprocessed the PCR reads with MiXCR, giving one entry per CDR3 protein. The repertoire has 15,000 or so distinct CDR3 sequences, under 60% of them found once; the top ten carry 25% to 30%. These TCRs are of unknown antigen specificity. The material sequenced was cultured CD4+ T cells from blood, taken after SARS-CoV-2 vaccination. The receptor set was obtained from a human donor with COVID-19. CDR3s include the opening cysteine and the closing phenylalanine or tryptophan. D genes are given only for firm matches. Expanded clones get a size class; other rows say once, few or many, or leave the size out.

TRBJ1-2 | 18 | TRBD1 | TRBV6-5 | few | CASSYGGLGQGADYGYTF | TGTGCCAGCAGTTACGGGGGTTTAGGACAGGGGGCGGACTATGGCTACACCTTC
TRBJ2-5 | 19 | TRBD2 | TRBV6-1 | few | CASSEVWWGSGGLGETQYF | TGTGCCAGCAGTGAAGTATGGTGGGGTAGCGGGGGCCTCGGAGAGACCCAGTACTTC
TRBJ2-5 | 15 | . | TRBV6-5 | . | CASSYSNGYQETQYF | TGTGCCAGCAGTTACTCGAACGGCTACCAAGAGACCCAGTACTTC
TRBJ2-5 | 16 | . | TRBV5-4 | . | CASSSPLRGRQETQYF | TGTGCCAGCAGTTCCCCGTTGAGGGGCAGACAAGAGACCCAGTACTTC
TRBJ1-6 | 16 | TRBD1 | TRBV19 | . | CASSPRTGGGNSPLHF | TGTGCCAGTAGTCCGCGGACAGGGGGCGGGAATTCACCCCTCCACTTT
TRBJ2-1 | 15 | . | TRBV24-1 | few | CATSDYGRLLNEQFF | TGTGCCACCAGTGATTACGGACGGCTACTCAATGAGCAGTTCTTC
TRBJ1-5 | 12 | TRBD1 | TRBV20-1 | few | CSAGQGRQPQHF | TGCAGTGCAGGACAGGGTCGTCAGCCCCAGCATTTT
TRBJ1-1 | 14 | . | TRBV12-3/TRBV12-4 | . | CASSLGVSGTEAFF | TGTGCCAGCAGTTTAGGGGTCTCTGGAACTGAAGCTTTCTTT
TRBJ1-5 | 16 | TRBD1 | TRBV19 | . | CASSSRTGGSNQPQHF | TGTGCCAGTAGTTCCCGGACAGGGGGCTCCAATCAGCCCCAGCATTTT
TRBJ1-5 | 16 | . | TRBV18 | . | CASSPGNAKSTQPQHF | TGTGCCAGCTCCCCGGGGAACGCCAAGAGCACTCAGCCCCAGCATTTT
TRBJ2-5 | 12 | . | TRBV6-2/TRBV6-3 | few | CASTHYPETQYF | TGTGCCAGCACCCACTATCCCGAGACCCAGTACTTC
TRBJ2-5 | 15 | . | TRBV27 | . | CASSLAWQFQETQYF | TGTGCCAGCAGTTTAGCTTGGCAGTTCCAAGAGACCCAGTACTTC
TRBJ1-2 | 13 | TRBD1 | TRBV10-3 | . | CAISEQGAYGYTF | TGTGCCATCAGTGAGCAGGGGGCCTATGGCTACACCTTC
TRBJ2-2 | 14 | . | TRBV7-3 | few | CASSPGLSTGELFF | TGTGCCAGCAGCCCAGGACTTTCCACCGGGGAGCTGTTTTTT
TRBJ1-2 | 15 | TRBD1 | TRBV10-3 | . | CAISGDADREWGYTF | TGTGCCATCAGTGGGGACGCGGACAGGGAGTGGGGCTACACCTTC
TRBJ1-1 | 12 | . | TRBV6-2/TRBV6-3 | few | CASRRMNTEAFF | TGTGCCAGCAGAAGGATGAACACTGAAGCTTTCTTT
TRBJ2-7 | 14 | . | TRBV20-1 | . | CSASMGARAYEQYF | TGCAGTGCTAGTATGGGGGCAAGAGCCTACGAGCAGTACTTC
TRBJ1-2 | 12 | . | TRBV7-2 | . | CASSPSGDGYTF | TGTGCCAGCAGCCCTAGTGGGGATGGCTACACCTTC
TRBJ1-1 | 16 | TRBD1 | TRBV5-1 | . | CASSSGQGALNTEAFF | TGCGCCAGCAGCTCGGGACAGGGGGCCTTGAACACTGAAGCTTTCTTT
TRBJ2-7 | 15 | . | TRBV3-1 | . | CASSHLTGGSYEQYF | TGTGCCAGCAGCCACCTAACCGGGGGTTCCTACGAGCAGTACTTC
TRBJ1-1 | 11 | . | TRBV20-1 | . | CRGGPNTEAFF | TGCAGGGGGGGCCCGAACACTGAAGCTTTCTTT
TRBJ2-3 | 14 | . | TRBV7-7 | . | CASRSLLLSDTQYF | TGTGCTAGCAGGTCTCTCCTCCTTTCAGATACGCAGTATTTT
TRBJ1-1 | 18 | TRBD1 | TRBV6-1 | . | CASSREGQGVFVNTEAFF | TGTGCCAGCAGCAGGGAGGGACAGGGGGTTTTTGTGAACACTGAAGCTTTCTTT
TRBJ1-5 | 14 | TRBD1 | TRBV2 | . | CASSEGQGSQPQHF | TGTGCCAGCAGTGAGGGACAGGGCTCTCAGCCCCAGCATTTT
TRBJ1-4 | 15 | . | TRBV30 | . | CAWTIGSQPNEKLFF | TGTGCCTGGACCATAGGGAGTCAGCCAAATGAAAAACTGTTTTTT
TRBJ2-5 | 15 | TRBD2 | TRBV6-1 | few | CASSVASGDQETQYF | TGTGCCAGCAGTGTGGCTAGCGGGGACCAAGAGACCCAGTACTTC
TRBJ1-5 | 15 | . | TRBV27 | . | CASSSLQHGNQPQHF | TGTGCCAGCAGTTCCCTCCAACACGGCAATCAGCCCCAGCATTTT
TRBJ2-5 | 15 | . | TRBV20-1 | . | CSARDQRKRKETQYF | TGCAGTGCTAGAGACCAGCGGAAGAGAAAAGAGACCCAGTACTTC
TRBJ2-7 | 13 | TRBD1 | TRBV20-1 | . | CSASGQGSGEQYF | TGCAGTGCCAGCGGACAGGGGTCTGGCGAGCAGTACTTC
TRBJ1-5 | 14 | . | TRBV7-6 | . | CASSLGQINQPQHF | TGTGCCAGCAGCCTCGGACAGATCAATCAGCCCCAGCATTTT
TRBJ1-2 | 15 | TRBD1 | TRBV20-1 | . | CSAATGTGQLYGYTF | TGCAGTGCGGCTACCGGGACAGGGCAGCTCTATGGCTACACCTTC
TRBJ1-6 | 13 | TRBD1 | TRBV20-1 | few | CSAPTGGRSPLHF | TGCAGTGCCCCAACAGGGGGCCGTTCACCCCTCCACTTT
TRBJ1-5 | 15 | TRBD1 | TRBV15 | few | CATSRDDRGNQPQHF | TGTGCCACCAGCAGAGACGACAGGGGCAATCAGCCCCAGCATTTT
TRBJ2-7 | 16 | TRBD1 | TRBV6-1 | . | CASRPSSGTGQHEQYF | TGTGCCAGCAGGCCCTCGTCCGGGACAGGGCAGCACGAGCAGTACTTC
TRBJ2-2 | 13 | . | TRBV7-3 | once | CASSSANTGELFF | TGTGCCAGCAGCTCCGCGAACACCGGGGAGCTGTTTTTT